This TCR beta chain appears in the sequencing data of a study of T cell repertoires in cytomegalovirus infection. Study as a whole: Through public TCR beta signatures, both CMV infection and matching HLA type were indicated.

V gave up 0 bases and J gave up 3 bases, with 20 bases separating them. The germline gives CDR1 LGHDT, CDR2 YNNKEL (reference sequence). This CDR3 has 19 amino acids. MiXCR was run by TCRdb on the reads, yielding one entry per CDR3 protein. The sample carries around 740,000 distinct CDR3 sequences, 35% recorded once. Regarding the study as a whole: Clonotype analysis showed dominance of the ex vivo response by HLA-C-restricted CMV-specific TCR beta clonotypes.

Of note for this clonotype: Its antigen remains unknown.

Sample: PBMCs. The chain links TRBV3-1 to TRBJ2-2; perhaps TRBD1 as D (6 bases). The TCR was taken from a human donor in good health (CMV status not recorded). Some clones in this sample may be carry-over from other donors' samples. The CDR3 bases are TGTGCCAGCAGCCAAGAGGGGGACAACCGACGGTGGGACACCGGGGAGCTGTTTTTT. Its translation: CASSQEGDNRRWDTGELFF. Looking up the rest from reference TRBV3-1 and TRBJ2-2 gives the full variable domain: DTAVSQTPKYLVTQMGNDKSIKCEQNLGHDTMYWYKQDSKKFLKIMFSYNNKELIINETVPNRFSPKSPDKAHLNLHINSLELGDSAVYFCASSQEGDNRRWDTGELFFGEGSRLTVL.